The 15 T cell receptor beta chains below all came from one sample that was sequenced in a study of OX40 agonist ivuxolimab in advanced cancers. Repertoires were generated with immunoSEQ multiplex PCR, while TCRdb's copy carries only in-frame clones and drops some. The sample includes about 63,000 clones, approximately 89% of them seen just once. The sample in question was CD4+ or CD8+ T cells sorted from blood, obtained in a trial of the OX40 agonist ivuxolimab. The receptors derive from an adult with an advanced solid tumor such as melanoma, head and neck, liver or kidney cancer.

Details on this clone: Additional DNA sequences in this sample encode the identical CDR3. V is TRBV28 and J is TRBJ2-7, with a possible D match to TRBD2 (6 bases). CDR3 length equals 11 residues. The germline V gene encodes CDR1 MDHEN and CDR2 SYDVKM. V dropped 6 bases and J dropped 4 bases, with 7 bases sitting between them. CDR3 DNA: TGTGCCAGCAGCGGAGGGTACGAGCAGTACTTC. Its translation: CASSGGYEQYF.

The V gene is TRBV11-1, the J gene TRBJ2-7; 11 positions agree with TRBD1. The germline V gene has CDR1 SGHAT and CDR2 FQDESV (reference sequence). CDR3 size: 16 residues. V dropped 3 bases and J dropped 6; count of bases not matched to a gene: 10. The CDR3 nucleotides are TGTGCCAGCAGCTTCCTCAGGACAGGGGGCAATATCGAGCAGTACTTC. Protein sequence: CASSFLRTGGNIEQYF.

V usage is TRBV5-1 and J usage is TRBJ1-4; a weak D match, TRBD1 (6 bases). The germline V and J ends were trimmed by 0 bases and 3 bases, with 15 bases remaining between them. This CDR3 spans 17 amino acids. Germline V CDR1 and CDR2: SGHRS, YFSETQ. The chain's CDR3 is CASSLAPTGAANEKLFF. The DNA of the CDR3 is TGCGCCAGCAGCTTGGCTCCAACGGGGGCGGCTAATGAAAAACTGTTTTTT.

A single count supports this clone. The V and J genes are TRBV4-1 and TRBJ2-3; D unresolved. Germline V lookup: CDR1 MGHRA, CDR2 YSYEKL. The CDR3 consists of 16 residues. With 5 bases removed from V and 2 bases from J, the gap between germline ends came to 17 bases. The DNA for the CDR3 is TGCGCCAGCAGCTCTATCCTCAGGTTCATCACAGATACGCAGTATTTT. Residues: CASSSILRFITDTQYF.

This rearrangement joins TRBV14 to TRBJ2-5; maybe TRBD2 (7 bases). CDR1 and CDR2 from the germline V gene are SGHDN and FVKESK. Trimming cost V 1 base and J 0 bases, with 24 bases left between them. The CDR3 is 20 amino acids. The DNA of the CDR3 is TGTGCCAGCAGCCAAGTTAGGGGGAGGGCCGTTTCGGGGGACCAAGAGACCCAGTACTTC. This encodes CASSQVRGRAVSGDQETQYF.

V is TRBV7-9 and J is TRBJ2-3; D might be TRBD2 (6 bases). The V gene lost 5 bases and the J gene lost 5 bases, with 11 bases spanning the gap. The CDR3 has 13 residues. Germline CDR1 reads SEHNR; CDR2 reads FQNEAQ (reference sequence). CDR3 amino acids: CASSPTGGDTQYF. The CDR3 DNA follows: TGTGCCAGCAGCCCAACCGGGGGAGATACGCAGTATTTT.

This rearrangement joins TRBV29-1 to TRBJ2-1; TRBD2 matches at 12 bases. The CDR3 is made up of 18 amino acids. With 6 bases clipped from V and 5 bases from J, the junction kept 17 bases outside the gene matches. Germline CDR1 reads SQVTM; CDR2 reads ANQGSEA. CDR3 amino acids: CSVDPALAGGQGNNEQFF. CDR3 bases: TGCAGCGTGGACCCTGCACTAGCGGGAGGCCAAGGCAACAATGAGCAGTTCTTC.

Notes on this clone: The same CDR3 can be traced to other DNA sequences in this sample. The chain couples TRBV28 to TRBJ2-7; possibly TRBD1 for D (6 bases). The germline V gene encodes CDR1 MDHEN and CDR2 SYDVKM. Trimming took off 3 bases at V and 0 bases at J, with 9 bases between the two ends. CDR3 length: 14 residues. The CDR3 bases are TGTGCCAGCAGTTTGACAGGACCCTCCTACGAGCAGTACTTC. This gives the protein CASSLTGPSYEQYF.

The rearrangement links TRBV30 to TRBJ2-7; the D is unclear. The CDR3 consists of 12 residues. Germline lookup yields CDR1 GTSNPN and CDR2 SVGIG (reference sequence). The germline V and J ends were trimmed by 2 bases and 4 bases, with 9 bases remaining between them. The CDR3 spells CAWSRLGYEQYF. The DNA for the CDR3 is TGTGCCTGGAGTCGCCTCGGGTACGAGCAGTACTTC. Full variable domain (missing parts from reference TRBV30 and TRBJ2-7): SQTIHQWPATLVQPVGSPLSLECTVEGTSNPNLYWYRQAAGRGLQLLFYSVGIGQISSEVPQNLSASRPQDRQFILSSKKLLLSDSGFYLCAWSRLGYEQYFGPGTRLTVT.

The V call is TRBV6-6, the J call TRBJ2-1; D unclear. Germline CDR1 and CDR2: MNHNY and SVGAGI (reference sequence). V dropped 6 bases and J dropped 6 bases, with 3 bases sitting between them. The CDR3 contains 10 residues. The CDR3 DNA reads as TGTGCCAGCAGGAGCAATGAGCAGTTCTTC. Translated: CASRSNEQFF.

This clone appeared once. The rearrangement joins TRBV19 to TRBJ1-5, with 12 bases matching TRBD1. The germline V gene encodes CDR1 LNHDA and CDR2 SQIVND (reference sequence). The CDR3 has 21 amino acids. J gave up 6 bases and V 7 bases, and 25 bases lay outside the gene matches. The DNA for the CDR3 is TGTGCCAGTACCACCACGATTGGGACAGGGGGCCGTAAGTCCTCTGGTCAGCCCCAGCATTTT. Its protein is CASTTTIGTGGRKSSGQPQHF.

This clone was seen a handful of times. The chain joins TRBV27 to TRBJ1-2; maybe TRBD1 (5 bases). CDR1 MNHEY and CDR2 SMNVEV come from the germline V gene (reference sequence). Trimming stripped 5 bases from V and 4 bases from J, with 11 bases between. The CDR3 spans 13 residues. The CDR3, as DNA: TGTGCCAGCAGTCCAGGGCTGATCTATGGCTACACCTTC. It yields the protein CASSPGLIYGYTF.

DNA of the CDR3: TGCAGCCCCGCCCGGGCGGATGAGCAGTTCTTC. Amino acids: CSPARADEQFF. The chain is built from TRBV29-1 and TRBJ2-1; no clear D. The CDR3 has 11 residues. V lost 8 bases and J 8 bases, leaving 13 bases between the germline ends. The V gene's germline CDR1 is SQVTM and CDR2 ANQGSEA.

V usage is TRBV28 and J usage is TRBJ1-4; D is perhaps TRBD1 (6 bases). Trimming left V 1 base short and J 2 bases short, with 14 bases between. This CDR3 comprises 17 residues. Germline V CDR1 and CDR2: MDHEN, SYDVKM. This chain's CDR3 is CASSLSLTGSTNEKLFF. The CDR3 DNA follows: TGTGCCAGCAGTTTATCACTTACAGGGAGCACTAATGAAAAACTGTTTTTT.

V is TRBV5-4 and J is TRBJ2-7, with D possibly matching TRBD2 (6 bases). Trimming pared 7 bases from V and 3 bases from J, leaving 14 bases between. Germline assignment: CDR1 SGHNT and CDR2 YYREEE (reference sequence). CDR3 length equals 13 residues. CDR3 residues: CASAREENYEQYF. The CDR3 nucleotides read TGTGCCAGCGCGAGGGAGGAAAACTACGAGCAGTACTTC.